Listed below are T cell receptor beta chains from one sample, sequenced in a study of blood T cell repertoires in COVID-19. Using immunoSEQ multiplex PCR, the repertoire was profiled, and TCRdb retains in-frame clones only, with some absent. The data show around 400,000 clones, with roughly four fifths seen just once and about 5.4% held by the top ten. The sequencing sample was made of PBMCs or T cells enriched from blood (not recorded which). The receptors shown here come from a woman aged 45 to 65 who had recovered from COVID-19. CDR3s include the opening cysteine and the closing phenylalanine or tryptophan. A D gene is named only where the DNA matches it firmly. The listing skips clone size in some rows; elsewhere it reads once, few, many or a size class.

TGTGCCAGCAGCCATCTAAAGGGGGCTAGTGAAGCTTTCTTT,CASSHLKGASEAFF,NA,TRBD1,TRBV3-1/TRBV3-2,TRBJ1-1
TGTGCCAGCAGCTTATGGGACAGGGGGCGCGATGAGCAGTTCTTC,CASSLWDRGRDEQFF,NA,TRBD1,TRBV7-3,TRBJ2-1
TGCGCCAGCAGCTTGCAGACTAGCGGAGAGACCCAGTACTTC,CASSLQTSGETQYF,NA,TRBD2,TRBV5-1,TRBJ2-5
TGTGCCAGTAGCACAGGGGGCTCCTATAATTCACCCCTCCACTTT,CASSTGGSYNSPLHF,NA,TRBD1,TRBV19,TRBJ1-6
TGCGCCAGCAGCACTAGGCGGGGCCCGGCTATTGAAGCTTTCTTT,CASSTRRGPAIEAFF,NA,NA,TRBV5-1,TRBJ1-1
TGTGCCAGCAAACCGAGTGGACTCATGAACACTGAAGCTTTCTTT,CASKPSGLMNTEAFF,NA,NA,TRBV6-5,TRBJ1-1
TGTGCCACCAGTGACTCCTCTAGCAGTGTAGCAGATACGCAGTATTTT,CATSDSSSSVADTQYF,NA,NA,TRBV24-1,TRBJ2-3
TGTGCCAGCAGTGGGGATCCCGGGACAGGGACCTATGGCTACACCTTC,CASSGDPGTGTYGYTF,NA,TRBD1,TRBV6-2/TRBV6-3,TRBJ1-2
TGTGCCAGCAGTGTAGGGACAGGGGAATTTCAGCCCCAGCATTTT,CASSVGTGEFQPQHF,NA,TRBD1,TRBV27,TRBJ1-5
TGTGCCAGTAGTATAGAAAGCACTTACACTGAAGCTTTCTTT,CASSIESTYTEAFF,once,NA,TRBV19,TRBJ1-1
TGTGCCAGTAGTCAAAGGACTAGCGGGGAGGCGGATACGCAGTATTTT,CASSQRTSGEADTQYF,few,TRBD2,TRBV19,TRBJ2-3
TGCGCCAGCAGCCAGTTGCTTGAGGGCTATGGCTACACCTTC,CASSQLLEGYGYTF,few,NA,TRBV10-2,TRBJ1-2
TGTGCCAGCAAGTCAGGGAATAGCAATCAGCCCCAGCATTTT,CASKSGNSNQPQHF,NA,NA,TRBV6-5,TRBJ1-5
TGCGCCAGCAGCGTGGGACAGTGGGAAGATACGCAGTATTTT,CASSVGQWEDTQYF,NA,TRBD1,TRBV5-1,TRBJ2-3
TGTGCCAGTACAGGGGCCCGGATGAACACTGAAGCTTTCTTT,CASTGARMNTEAFF,NA,NA,TRBV19,TRBJ1-1
TGTGCCACCAGCAGGGACAGGGGGGCTTATCGGGAAAAACTGTTTTTT,CATSRDRGAYREKLFF,NA,TRBD1,TRBV15,TRBJ1-4
TGTGCCAGCAGTATACCGACAGAAATCTATGGCTACACCTTC,CASSIPTEIYGYTF,NA,NA,TRBV28,TRBJ1-2
TGTGCCAGCAGTGAAGACAGGTTCAACTATGGCTACACCTTC,CASSEDRFNYGYTF,NA,NA,TRBV2,TRBJ1-2
TGCGCCAGCAGCCAGGACAGAACCTCTGGGGCCAACGTCCTGACTTTC,CASSQDRTSGANVLTF,few,NA,TRBV4-3,TRBJ2-6
TGCGCCAGCAGCTTGGGGGGCGCAGATGAAGCTTTCTTT,CASSLGGADEAFF,once,NA,TRBV5-1,TRBJ1-1
TGTGCCAGTAAGACAGGGGGGGCGTTCACTGAAGCTTTCTTT,CASKTGGAFTEAFF,once,TRBD1,TRBV7-2,TRBJ1-1
TGTGCCAGCAGCTTAGCAGGGGATGGCACCGGGGAGCTGTTTTTT,CASSLAGDGTGELFF,NA,NA,TRBV7-2,TRBJ2-2
TGTGCCAGCAGCGCCTCATTTGGGGGGACCCAAACGAACACCGGGGAGCTGTTTTTT,CASSASFGGTQTNTGELFF,NA,NA,TRBV7-9,TRBJ2-2
TGTGCCAGCAGCCAAGCCCCGGCTGAAGCTTTCTTT,CASSQAPAEAFF,once,NA,TRBV14,TRBJ1-1
TGCAGTGCTAGTCGGCAGGGGGGCACTGAAGCTTTCTTT,CSASRQGGTEAFF,NA,TRBD1,TRBV20-1,TRBJ1-1
TGTGCCAGCAGCAACTATAGGACAGGAAGAATCTCCTACGAGCAGTACTTC,CASSNYRTGRISYEQYF,NA,TRBD1,TRBV27,TRBJ2-7
TGCAGCGTTGCTGGGGACAGTCGTTCTGAAGCTTTCTTT,CSVAGDSRSEAFF,NA,TRBD1,TRBV29-1,TRBJ1-1
TGTGCCACCAGCCGAAGCACCAATCAGCCCCAGCATTTT,CATSRSTNQPQHF,NA,NA,TRBV15,TRBJ1-5
TGTGCCAGCAGCCAAGTTCCGGGAGAAGCGTACGAGCAGTACTTC,CASSQVPGEAYEQYF,NA,NA,TRBV4-2,TRBJ2-7
TGTGCCAGCAGTAGCTCGGGGTCGGTCCAGCCCCAGTACTTC,CASSSSGSVQPQYF,NA,NA,TRBV6-2/TRBV6-3,TRBJ2-5
TGTGCCAGCACCCCAGGAACCCTCTATGGCTACACCTTC,CASTPGTLYGYTF,NA,NA,TRBV3-1/TRBV3-2,TRBJ1-2
TGTGCCAGCAGCCCCCGACTAGCGGGAGGCCCAGATACGCAGTATTTT,CASSPRLAGGPDTQYF,NA,TRBD2,TRBV7-9,TRBJ2-3
TGCGCCAGCAGCCAAGAAAGGACAGCCAACACTGAAGCTTTCTTT,CASSQERTANTEAFF,NA,NA,TRBV4-1,TRBJ1-1
TGTGCCTGGAGTGCGGGAGGGGAAGCTTTCTTT,CAWSAGGEAFF,NA,NA,TRBV30,TRBJ1-1
TGTGCCAGCAGCGTAGGGGTAAGGACAGGGGGAGACAATGAGCAGTTCTTC,CASSVGVRTGGDNEQFF,NA,TRBD1,TRBV9,TRBJ2-1
TGTGCCAGCAGCGCGGACAGGGGCAATCAGCCCCAGCATTTT,CASSADRGNQPQHF,NA,TRBD1,TRBV7-9,TRBJ1-5
TGTGCCAGCCGGTCCCGGGACAGGGTTCGGGAGTTCTTC,CASRSRDRVREFF,NA,TRBD1,TRBV27,TRBJ2-1
TGTGCCAGCAGCTTGGGGGCTCCTTATGGCTACACCTTC,CASSLGAPYGYTF,NA,NA,TRBV3-1/TRBV3-2,TRBJ1-2
TGTGCCAGCAGCCAAGCGCTACCCGGGGCGGGATCGGTAAGTGAGCAGTTCTTC,CASSQALPGAGSVSEQFF,NA,NA,TRBV3-1/TRBV3-2,TRBJ2-1
TGTGCCAGCACCGAGGGTCTGGGACAGGGTAATTCACCCCTCCACTTT,CASTEGLGQGNSPLHF,NA,TRBD1,TRBV2,TRBJ1-6
TGTGCCAGCAGGCCTTCGGGACTAGCGGGAAATGAGCAGTTCTTC,CASRPSGLAGNEQFF,NA,TRBD2,TRBV27,TRBJ2-1
TGTGCCAGCAGTTTCCGGGGGGCCTACGAGCAGTACTTC,CASSFRGAYEQYF,NA,TRBD2,TRBV12-3/TRBV12-4,TRBJ2-7
TGTGCCAGTAGGCACAGGGGTGGCTACACCTTC,CASRHRGGYTF,few,TRBD1,TRBV19,TRBJ1-2
TGTGCCAGCAGCCCCAAGAAGAGAACCTACGAGCAGTACTTC,CASSPKKRTYEQYF,NA,NA,TRBV11-3,TRBJ2-7
TGTGCCACCAGCACAGGGGGGATCTCTGGGGCCAACGTCCTGACTTTC,CATSTGGISGANVLTF,few,NA,TRBV15,TRBJ2-6
TGTGCCAGCAGGGAGACAGCCACCTACGAGCAGTACTTC,CASRETATYEQYF,NA,NA,TRBV7-8,TRBJ2-7
TGTGCCAGTAGTATAGTCGGGTATGGCTACACCTTC,CASSIVGYGYTF,NA,NA,TRBV19,TRBJ1-2
TGTGCTAGCAGCCCCCAGACTGGCGCAGGGCGCACCGGGGAGCTGTTTTTT,CASSPQTGAGRTGELFF,NA,NA,TRBV7-7,TRBJ2-2